The next 27 T cell receptor beta chains were all read from a single sample in a study of T cell responses to AZD1222 COVID-19 vaccine. Only in-frame clones appear in the TCRdb table, and some are missing; sequencing was by immunoSEQ multiplex PCR. The repertoire has 85,000 to 100,000 clones, roughly nine tenths of them found once; the top ten carry roughly 12%. The specimen comprised peripheral blood, sampled on day 0 of AZD1222 vaccination. Every receptor here comes from an adult in good health.

The chain recombines TRBV11-2 with TRBJ2-5; D is unclear. The length of the CDR3 is 13 residues. V was trimmed by 2 bases and J by 5 bases, leaving 9 bases between them. From germline, CDR1 is SGHAT and CDR2 FQNNGV. CDR3 protein: CASSLLGWETQYF. The CDR3 DNA sequence: TGTGCCAGCAGCTTATTAGGGTGGGAGACCCAGTACTTC.

The chain combines TRBV5-1 with TRBJ1-5, with D tentatively TRBD1 (5 bases). V dropped 2 bases and J dropped 0 bases, with 9 bases sitting between them. The CDR3 extends over 15 amino acids. Germline V CDR1 and CDR2: SGHRS, YFSETQ. CDR3 nucleotide sequence: TGCGCCAGCAGCTTAGAGGGGTATAGCAATCAGCCCCAGCATTTT. It is translated as CASSLEGYSNQPQHF.

This chain joins TRBV6-5 and TRBJ2-2; no reliable D call. V was cut by 3 bases and J by 6 bases, with 5 bases left in between. The CDR3 sequence is 12 residues long. From germline, CDR1 is MNHEY and CDR2 SVGAGI. The CDR3 sequence: CASSYYPGELFF. CDR3 coding DNA: TGTGCCAGCAGTTATTACCCCGGGGAGCTGTTTTTT.

The CDR3 DNA sequence: TGTGCCATCAGTGGTGGACAGAAGGATTTCTCCTACGAGCAGTACTTC. This sequence encodes CAISGGQKDFSYEQYF. The V gene is TRBV10-3, the J gene TRBJ2-7; TRBD1 might be the D (6 bases). Trimming took off 4 bases at V and 0 bases at J, with 16 bases between the two ends. There are 16 residues in the CDR3. Germline CDR1 and CDR2: ENHRY and SYGVKD.

This clone was counted between two and nine times. This chain connects TRBV20-1 to TRBJ2-7; D call uncertain. CDR1 is DFQATT and CDR2 is SNEGSKA in the germline V gene (reference sequence). Trimming took 6 bases from V and 4 from J, leaving 10 bases between them. The CDR3 loop spans 11 amino acids. The CDR3 DNA reads TGCAGTGCGAGAAGGCTATACGAGCAGTACTTC. It translates to CSARRLYEQYF.

The V call is TRBV4-1, the J call TRBJ2-2; 13 bases fit TRBD2. V shed 1 base, J shed 1 base, and the junction held 3 bases outside the gene matches. Germline CDR1 is MGHRA and CDR2 is YSYEKL. The CDR3 has 18 amino acids. In DNA, the CDR3 is TGCGCCAGCAGCCAAGGGACTAGCGGGGGCCAGAACACCGGGGAGCTGTTTTTT. This sequence encodes CASSQGTSGGQNTGELFF.

This chain links TRBV6-5 with TRBJ2-3; tentative D call: TRBD1 (6 bases). The germline V gene has CDR1 MNHEY and CDR2 SVGAGI. This CDR3 contains 14 residues. V dropped 6 bases and J dropped 2 bases, with 12 bases sitting between them. In nucleotides, the CDR3 is TGTGCCAGCAGGAACCGGACAGCCACAGATACGCAGTATTTT. It specifies CASRNRTATDTQYF.

This chain links TRBV4-3 with TRBJ1-1; no reliable D call. CDR3 length: 13 residues. CDR1 and CDR2 from the germline V gene are LGHNA and YSLEER. V shed 4 bases and J shed 4 bases, with 10 bases lying between them. The CDR3 is CASSPDPTTEAFF. The CDR3 DNA reads TGCGCCAGCAGCCCGGACCCAACCACTGAAGCTTTCTTT.

This chain joins TRBV28 and TRBJ2-2, with D tentatively TRBD2 (5 bases). Trimming stripped 7 bases from V and 1 base from J, with 13 bases between. The CDR3 has 15 residues. CDR1 is MDHEN and CDR2 is SYDVKM in the germline V gene. The CDR3 here is CASKTSGRNTGELFF. Written as DNA, the CDR3 is TGTGCCAGCAAGACCAGCGGCAGGAACACCGGGGAGCTGTTTTTT.

V is TRBV4-3 and J is TRBJ1-1; D is perhaps TRBD1 (5 bases). Per the germline V gene, CDR1 is LGHNA and CDR2 is YSLEER. This CDR3 has 15 amino acids. V shed 5 bases and J shed 0 bases, with 13 bases lying between them. CDR3 in DNA: TGCGCCAGCAGCAGGGACGGGCCGGTGAACACTGAAGCTTTCTTT. This gives the protein CASSRDGPVNTEAFF.

This chain links TRBV7-8 with TRBJ1-3; D possibly corresponds to TRBD1 (5 bases). Germline CDR1 is SGHVS and CDR2 is FQNEAQ. V lost 5 bases and J 2 bases, leaving 16 bases between the germline ends. The CDR3 spans 16 residues. The DNA of the CDR3 is TGTGCCAGCAGCCCACCTCCGGGACGGACTGGAAACACCATATATTTT. Encoded protein: CASSPPPGRTGNTIYF.

This chain joins TRBV2 and TRBJ1-5; possibly TRBD1 for D (5 bases). V lost 1 base and J 9 bases, leaving 16 bases between the germline ends. From germline, CDR1 is SNHLY and CDR2 FYNNEI. The CDR3 is made up of 15 amino acids. The CDR3 loop is CASSEEGVSMWPQHF. The DNA of the CDR3 is TGTGCCAGCAGTGAAGAAGGGGTCAGTATGTGGCCCCAGCATTTT. The whole variable domain, remainder taken from reference TRBV2 and TRBJ1-5, is EPEVTQTPSHQVTQMGQEVILRCVPISNHLYFYWYRQILGQKVEFLVSFYNNEISEKSEIFDDQFSVERPDGSNFTLKIRSTKLEDSAMYFCASSEEGVSMWPQHFGDGTRLSIL.

The rearrangement links TRBV7-8 to TRBJ1-2; D call uncertain. This CDR3 is 12 amino acids long. Germline V gene sequence: CDR1 SGHVS, CDR2 FQNEAQ. With 6 bases removed from V and 8 bases from J, the gap between germline ends came to 13 bases. CDR3 sequence: CASSSHRDGYTF. The CDR3, as DNA: TGTGCCAGCAGTTCCCACAGAGACGGCTACACCTTC.

This clone was seen a single time. V gene TRBV3-1 (or the pseudogene TRBV3-2) combines with J gene TRBJ1-3; 7 bases line up with TRBD1. Losses at the gene ends were 2 bases for V and 7 bases for J; bases not matched to a gene: 2. Germline V lookup: CDR1 LGHDT, CDR2 YNNKEL (reference sequence). The CDR3 has 13 amino acids. The CDR3 coding sequence is TGTGCCAGCAGCCAAACAGGGGTGAACACCATATATTTT. Encoded protein: CASSQTGVNTIYF.

The chain employs TRBV19 and TRBJ2-3; the D is unclear. Germline assignment: CDR1 LNHDA and CDR2 SQIVND (reference sequence). V lost 5 bases and J lost 2, with 8 bases in between. The CDR3 has 13 residues. CDR3 sequence: CASSPQFTDTQYF. CDR3 bases: TGTGCCAGTAGTCCACAGTTCACAGATACGCAGTATTTT.

The CDR3 reads CASRSRREGSPAPNQPQHF. The CDR3 DNA reads TGCGCCAGCAGGTCTAGAAGGGAGGGATCCCCGGCCCCCAATCAGCCCCAGCATTTT. This chain links TRBV10-1 with TRBJ1-5; D is unresolved. V dropped 6 bases and J dropped 3 bases, with 27 bases sitting between them. Germline V gives CDR1 WNHNN, CDR2 SYGVQD (reference sequence). The CDR3 loop spans 19 amino acids.

The chain recombines TRBV24-1 with TRBJ2-1; D perhaps matches TRBD2 (6 bases). Germline loops: CDR1 KGHDR, CDR2 SFDVKD. V dropped 4 bases and J dropped 5 bases, with 20 bases sitting between them. The CDR3 extends over 17 amino acids. The CDR3 DNA reads TGTGCCACCAGTGACTGGGACGCCGGGACTGGTGACAATGAGCAGTTCTTC. Translated: CATSDWDAGTGDNEQFF.

This chain connects TRBV25-1 to TRBJ1-2; D is undetermined. Germline CDR1 reads MGHDK; CDR2 reads SYGVNS. This CDR3 is built from 13 residues. Trimming took off 3 bases at V and 7 bases at J, with 12 bases between the two ends. CDR3: CASSDPRGFGYTF. The CDR3 DNA follows: TGTGCCAGCAGTGATCCCCGGGGTTTTGGCTACACCTTC.

J is TRBJ1-5 and V is TRBV28; TRBD1 agrees at 9 bases. V lost 5 bases to trimming and J lost 2 bases; unmatched junction nucleotides: 7. The CDR3 runs to 16 residues. CDR1 and CDR2 (germline): MDHEN, SYDVKM. The CDR3: CASSEDRGRGNQPQHF. DNA of the CDR3: TGTGCCAGCAGTGAGGACAGGGGCAGGGGCAATCAGCCCCAGCATTTT.

The V and J genes are TRBV28 and TRBJ2-1, with unresolved D. Germline assignment: CDR1 MDHEN and CDR2 SYDVKM. CDR3 size: 11 residues. The V end was cut by 4 bases, the J end by 13 bases, with 11 bases between. DNA of the CDR3: TGTGCCAGCAGTTCCCCTTACCTTCAGTTCTTC. Translation: CASSSPYLQFF.

This chain uses TRBV6-5 with TRBJ2-7; 7 nucleotides agree with TRBD2. This CDR3 is 15 amino acids long. V lost 2 bases and J lost 2; bases outside the gene matches: 6. Looked up from germline, CDR1 is MNHEY and CDR2 is SVGAGI. CDR3 residues: CASSYGAGEAYEQYF. The CDR3, as DNA: TGTGCCAGCAGTTACGGGGCGGGGGAGGCCTACGAGCAGTACTTC.

V gene TRBV5-4 combines with J gene TRBJ2-1, with 15 bases identical to TRBD2. The ends lost 3 bases at V and 6 bases at J; junction bases unmatched: 1. The germline V gene has CDR1 SGHNT and CDR2 YYREEE (reference sequence). This CDR3 spans 15 amino acids. The CDR3 region is CASSWTSGRANEQFF. The CDR3 nucleotides are TGTGCCAGCAGCTGGACTAGCGGGAGGGCCAATGAGCAGTTCTTC.

CDR3 region: CASSLGQLNEKLFF. In nucleotides, the CDR3 is TGTGCCAGCAGCTTAGGACAGCTTAATGAAAAACTGTTTTTT. V gene TRBV7-9 combines with J gene TRBJ1-4; D is perhaps TRBD1 (5 bases). This CDR3 is built from 14 residues. V gave up 1 base and J gave up 4 bases, with 7 bases separating them. CDR1 is SEHNR and CDR2 is FQNEAQ in the germline V gene (reference sequence).

This clone was seen more than once but under ten times. V and J are TRBV6-5 and TRBJ1-2, with a weak D call TRBD1 (5 bases). V was shortened by 7 bases and J by 5 bases, with 20 bases between the two germline ends. This CDR3 is built from 15 residues. Germline V CDR1 and CDR2: MNHEY, SVGAGI. CDR3 sequence: CASKLTSGTGYGYTF. CDR3 bases: TGTGCCAGCAAACTAACATCCGGGACGGGATATGGCTACACCTTC.

The gene calls are TRBV28 and TRBJ1-5; D remains ambiguous. The CDR3 is made up of 14 amino acids. In germline, CDR1 is MDHEN, CDR2 SYDVKM. Trimming cost V 3 bases and J 11 bases, with 17 bases left between them. CDR3 residues: CASSLQAIKRTQHF. In nucleotides, the CDR3 is TGTGCCAGCAGTTTGCAGGCGATAAAGAGGACCCAGCATTTT. The full variable domain, rest sourced from reference TRBV28 and TRBJ1-5, is DVKVTQSSRYLVKRTGEKVFLECVQDMDHENMFWYRQDPGLGLRLIYFSYDVKMKEKGDIPEGYSVSREKKERFSLILESASTNQTSMYLCASSLQAIKRTQHFGDGTRLSIL.

Only one count was recorded for this clone. The same CDR3 can be traced to other DNA sequences in this sample. V is TRBV28 and J is TRBJ1-5; 9 nucleotides line up with TRBD1. Germline V gene data show CDR1 as MDHEN and CDR2 as SYDVKM. V lost 6 bases, J lost 1 base, and 1 base stayed unmatched. This CDR3 contains 14 residues. The CDR3: CASRGQGSNQPQHF. The CDR3 nucleotides read TGTGCCAGCAGGGGACAGGGAAGCAATCAGCCCCAGCATTTT.

This chain uses TRBV10-1 with TRBJ2-5, with 7 nucleotides matching TRBD2. Germline values: CDR1 WNHNN, CDR2 SYGVQD (reference sequence). The CDR3 has 14 residues. The J segment lost 5 bases and the V segment lost 0 bases, leaving 3 bases of the junction unmatched. The CDR3 reads CASSESWTRETQYF. CDR3 nucleotides: TGCGCCAGCAGTGAGTCCTGGACTAGGGAGACCCAGTACTTC.